Following are 3 T cell receptor beta chains from one sample sequenced in a study of blood T cell repertoires in COVID-19. TCRdb's copy holds only in-frame clones and misses some; the assay was immunoSEQ multiplex PCR. The sample carries about 90,000 clones, more than 80% recorded once. Sample: peripheral blood. The receptors shown here come from a man in his forties or fifties with COVID-19, enrolled during active disease.

The rearrangement uses TRBV6-6 and TRBJ2-7, with 14 bases aligning to TRBD2. This CDR3 is 18 amino acids long. Per germline, CDR1 MNHNY and CDR2 SVGAGI (reference sequence). Unmatched junction bases numbered 11, after V lost 5 bases and J lost 2 bases. CDR3 DNA sequence: TGTGCCAGCAGTCCCCTCGGGACTAGCGGGGGCCCTACCTACGAGCAGTACTTC. It is translated as CASSPLGTSGGPTYEQYF.

This chain joins TRBV4-1 and TRBJ1-2, with 7 bases lining up with TRBD1. J gave up 3 bases and V 2 bases, and 6 bases lay outside the gene matches. CDR1 and CDR2 from the germline V gene are MGHRA and YSYEKL. This CDR3 comprises 15 residues. CDR3: CASSQTTGVDYGYTF. Written as DNA, the CDR3 is TGCGCCAGCAGCCAAACAACAGGGGTTGACTATGGCTACACCTTC.

The chain joins TRBV19 to TRBJ2-7; TRBD2 agrees at 8 bases. CDR3 length: 15 residues. Germline V gene sequence: CDR1 LNHDA, CDR2 SQIVND (reference sequence). The V gene end was trimmed by 5 bases and the J gene end by 2 bases; junction bases not matched to a gene: 8. The CDR3 loop reads CASSSYRGGPYEQYF. The CDR3 DNA reads TGTGCCAGTAGTTCCTATCGGGGGGGCCCCTACGAGCAGTACTTC. Filled out from reference TRBV19 and TRBJ2-7, the complete variable domain reads DGGITQSPKYLFRKEGQNVTLSCEQNLNHDAMYWYRQDPGQGLRLIYYSQIVNDFQKGDIAEGYSVSREKKESFPLTVTSAQKNPTAFYLCASSSYRGGPYEQYFGPGTRLTVT.